The sequence of this TCR beta chain was determined in a study of post-analysis software for immune sequencing data. The overall study: In terms of disease course, relapsing-remitting, secondary progressive and progressive-relapsing multiple sclerosis were included.

Study-level findings and limits: The normalized Chao1 diversity of multiple sclerosis patients was significantly lower than that of controls. Controls showed lower frequencies than patients for five or six TRBV segments, and TRBV5-6, TRBV5-1 and TRBV20-1 were among these.

CDR3 length: 13 residues. Germline V gives CDR1 KGHSH, CDR2 LQKENI. V lost 3 bases to trimming and J lost 8 bases; unmatched junction nucleotides: 4. Built from TCR beta cDNA, the libraries had unique molecular identifiers in them. TCRdb ran MiXCR on the PCR reads and lists one entry per CDR3 protein. The sample holds about 570,000 distinct CDR3 sequences, around a third seen once. On this clonotype: The antigen is undetermined.

The chain has TRBV18 and TRBJ1-2; 9 bases map to TRBD1. This receptor was obtained from a girl between 2 and 17 years old with multiple sclerosis. The sample comprised blood. CDR3 nucleotides: TGTGCCAGCTCACCGCAGGACAGGGGCGGCTACACCTTC. Amino acid sequence: CASSPQDRGGYTF.